The 9 T cell receptor beta chains below come from one sample, sequenced in a study of tumor-infiltrating lymphocytes in oesophageal squamous cell carcinoma. TCRdb reprocessed the PCR reads with MiXCR, giving one entry per CDR3 protein. The sample has some 22,000 distinct CDR3 sequences, more than 35% seen once; the top ten hold roughly 12%. The specimen sequenced was esophageal tumor tissue. These receptor sequences come from a male donor with esophageal squamous cell carcinoma.

This clonotype was counted between two and nine times. V is TRBV12-3 or TRBV12-4 and J is TRBJ1-2; a weak D match, TRBD1 (6 bases). Trimming left V 3 bases short and J 4 bases short, with 15 bases between. The CDR3 sequence is 15 residues long. The DNA for the CDR3 is TGTGCCAGCAGTTTGGACAGCCTTGTGGTCTATGGCTACACCTTC. Translation: CASSLDSLVVYGYTF.

This clonotype was detected a few times. One junction end does not reproduce the germline sequence, and a read error may be involved. J is TRBJ2-3 and V is TRBV5-4, with D possibly called TRBD1 or TRBD2 (5 bases each). CDR3 length equals 14 residues. Germline V lookup: CDR1 SGHNT, CDR2 YYREEE (reference sequence). In DNA, the CDR3 is TGCGCCAGCAGCCGTCGGGACAGCACAGATACGCAGTATTTT. Encoded protein: CASSRRDSTDTQYF.

This rearrangement joins TRBV10-3 to TRBJ2-5; the match to TRBD2 covers 16 bases. The J call could be wrong; TRBJ2-7 is a better fit for the DNA end. This CDR3 is built from 17 residues. Looked up from germline, CDR1 is ENHRY and CDR2 is SYGVKD. The CDR3 DNA follows: TGTGCCATCAGTGAACTGGGACTAGCGGGAGGGAACGACGAGCAGTACTTC. It specifies CAISELGLAGGNDEQYF.

This clonotype has at least ten counts. The rearrangement links TRBV12-3 or TRBV12-4 to TRBJ2-7; 7 nucleotides agree with TRBD1. With V trimmed by 5 bases and J by 3 bases, 4 bases remained unmatched. This CDR3 has 13 residues. The CDR3 DNA reads as TGTGCCAGCAGTAAGACAGGGCTCTACGAGCAGTACTTC. Translation gives CASSKTGLYEQYF.

The table lists this clonotype with a count of one. The junction differs from germline at one of its ends, possibly a read error. The V call is TRBV28, the J call TRBJ1-5; no clear D gene. The CDR3 extends over 12 amino acids. Germline CDR1 and CDR2: MDHEN and SYDVKM. The CDR3 region has the DNA TGTGCCAGCAGTGATATGGAGCAGCCCAAGCATTTT. It encodes CASSDMEQPKHF.

Comment on this clonotype: A read error is likely, as this CDR3 ends without the conserved phenylalanine or tryptophan. The DNA is omitted, as the CDR3 cannot be located on it reliably, and the CDR3 follows TCRdb's listing. Here the CDR3 reads CASSYNGG. The gene calls are TRBV7-2 and TRBJ1-3; the table's TRBD1 call for D was not verified on the DNA. The germline V gene encodes CDR1 SGHTA and CDR2 FQGNSA. The CDR3 contains 8 residues when both ends are counted.

This clonotype was detected many times. This chain uses TRBV5-6 with TRBJ2-1; the match to TRBD2 covers 13 bases. This CDR3 has 18 residues. Germline V lookup: CDR1 SGHDT, CDR2 YYEEEE. V lost 4 bases, J lost 12 bases, and 19 bases stayed unmatched. CDR3 sequence (DNA): TGTGCCAGCAGCCCTCGGACTAGCGGGAGTGTTCTTAGTAAGAGGCAGTTCTTC. Protein product: CASSPRTSGSVLSKRQFF.

To note about this clonotype: Given a much more abundant clone one base away, this may be a read error. The CDR3 DNA reads as TGTGCCAGCAGCTACGGAGGCGGTGAGCAGTACTTC. Residues: CASSYGGGEQYF. V and J are TRBV11-2 and TRBJ2-7, with D possibly matching TRBD2 (5 bases). Trimming pared 4 bases from V and 7 bases from J, leaving 11 bases between. The CDR3 is 12 residues long. Germline loops: CDR1 SGHAT, CDR2 FQNNGV.

Of note for this clonotype: With a much larger clone just one base away, this may be a read error. The CDR3 is CAGSDRGDTYEQYF. In nucleotides, the CDR3 is TGCGCCGGCAGTGACAGGGGGGATACATACGAGCAGTACTTC. The gene calls are TRBV10-2 and TRBJ2-7; TRBD1 aligns across 9 bases. The germline V gene has CDR1 WSHSY and CDR2 SAAADI. The length of the CDR3 is 14 residues.